A selection of T cell receptor beta chains follows, all from one sample in a study of blood T cell repertoires in COVID-19. Profiled with immunoSEQ multiplex PCR; TCRdb holds only in-frame clones, not every one. The sample lists fewer than 95,000 clones, 75% to 95% occurring once. The specimen was peripheral blood. These receptors all come from a woman at least 80 years old with acute or convalescent COVID-19. Both conserved end residues are part of each CDR3. D genes are given only for firm matches. Not every row has a clone size; where given, it reads once, few, many or a size class.

J gene: TRBJ2-3; clone size: .; CDR3 length: 19; D gene: TRBD2; V gene: TRBV23-1; CDR3 protein: CATSSGTSGGPNSTDTQYF; CDR3 DNA: TGCGCCACCTCCTCAGGGACTAGCGGGGGGCCCAACAGCACAGATACGCAGTATTTT
J gene: TRBJ1-2; clone size: .; CDR3 length: 13; D gene: TRBD1; V gene: TRBV27; CDR3 protein: CASSSGQGGGYTF; CDR3 DNA: TGTGCCAGCAGCTCCGGACAGGGAGGAGGCTACACCTTC
J gene: TRBJ2-2; clone size: .; CDR3 length: 16; D gene: .; V gene: TRBV4-3; CDR3 protein: CASSQDRYRNTGELFF; CDR3 DNA: TGCGCCAGCAGCCAAGATCGATACAGGAACACCGGGGAGCTGTTTTTT
J gene: TRBJ2-4; clone size: .; CDR3 length: 14; D gene: TRBD2; V gene: TRBV5-1; CDR3 protein: CASSLVMGRDIQYF; CDR3 DNA: TGCGCCAGCAGCTTGGTGATGGGGAGGGACATTCAGTACTTC
J gene: TRBJ1-1; clone size: .; CDR3 length: 11; D gene: .; V gene: TRBV12-3/TRBV12-4; CDR3 protein: CASSLFAEAFF; CDR3 DNA: TGTGCCAGCAGTTTGTTCGCTGAAGCTTTCTTT
J gene: TRBJ2-7; clone size: .; CDR3 length: 14; D gene: TRBD1; V gene: TRBV6-5; CDR3 protein: CASKIQDRGLEQYF; CDR3 DNA: TGTGCCAGCAAAATACAGGACAGGGGGCTTGAGCAGTACTTC
J gene: TRBJ2-2; clone size: .; CDR3 length: 18; D gene: TRBD1; V gene: TRBV7-3; CDR3 protein: CASSQNIGQGTNTGELFF; CDR3 DNA: TGTGCCAGCAGCCAAAACATCGGACAGGGCACGAACACCGGGGAGCTGTTTTTT
J gene: TRBJ2-7; clone size: .; CDR3 length: 15; D gene: TRBD1; V gene: TRBV7-9; CDR3 protein: CASSTRPGQAYEQYF; CDR3 DNA: TGTGCCAGCAGCACCCGACCGGGACAGGCTTACGAGCAGTACTTC
J gene: TRBJ2-7; clone size: .; CDR3 length: 15; D gene: .; V gene: TRBV9; CDR3 protein: CASSVATGLSYEQYF; CDR3 DNA: TGTGCCAGCAGCGTAGCTACAGGTTTATCCTACGAGCAGTACTTC
J gene: TRBJ2-7; clone size: .; CDR3 length: 16; D gene: TRBD2; V gene: TRBV3-1/TRBV3-2; CDR3 protein: CASSQDLGTSGGSRYF; CDR3 DNA: TGTGCCAGCAGCCAAGATCTCGGGACTAGCGGGGGCTCCCGGTACTTC
J gene: TRBJ2-3; clone size: few; CDR3 length: 15; D gene: TRBD2; V gene: TRBV9; CDR3 protein: CASSWTSGSTDTQYF; CDR3 DNA: TGTGCCAGCAGCTGGACTAGCGGTAGCACAGATACGCAGTATTTT
J gene: TRBJ2-7; clone size: .; CDR3 length: 18; D gene: .; V gene: TRBV7-2; CDR3 protein: CASSLRQGTRDSNYEQYF; CDR3 DNA: TGTGCCAGCAGCTTACGTCAGGGCACCCGGGACTCTAACTACGAGCAGTACTTC
J gene: TRBJ1-2; clone size: .; CDR3 length: 13; D gene: TRBD1; V gene: TRBV2; CDR3 protein: CASAGQGAYGYTF; CDR3 DNA: TGTGCCAGCGCGGGACAGGGGGCTTATGGCTACACCTTC
J gene: TRBJ1-6; clone size: .; CDR3 length: 14; D gene: .; V gene: TRBV6-5; CDR3 protein: CASSSVAGNSPLHF; CDR3 DNA: TGTGCCAGCAGTTCCGTCGCGGGTAATTCACCCCTCCACTTT
J gene: TRBJ1-2; clone size: .; CDR3 length: 13; D gene: .; V gene: TRBV27; CDR3 protein: CASSFDRSYGYTF; CDR3 DNA: TGTGCCAGCAGTTTCGACAGGTCCTATGGCTACACCTTC
J gene: TRBJ2-7; clone size: .; CDR3 length: 16; D gene: .; V gene: TRBV25-1; CDR3 protein: CASSDPAGGNSYEQYF; CDR3 DNA: TGTGCCAGCAGTGACCCTGCCGGGGGTAACTCCTACGAGCAGTACTTC
J gene: TRBJ2-3; clone size: .; CDR3 length: 15; D gene: .; V gene: TRBV7-6; CDR3 protein: CASSLQGTGTDTQYF; CDR3 DNA: TGTGCCAGCAGCCTACAGGGTACTGGCACAGATACGCAGTATTTT
J gene: TRBJ2-5; clone size: .; CDR3 length: 13; D gene: .; V gene: TRBV5-4; CDR3 protein: CASSLGGRETQYF; CDR3 DNA: TGTGCCAGCAGCTTGGGGGGGCGGGAGACCCAGTACTTC
J gene: TRBJ2-3; clone size: .; CDR3 length: 18; D gene: .; V gene: TRBV19; CDR3 protein: CASSLFLGPIGGTDTQYF; CDR3 DNA: TGTGCCAGTAGCCTCTTTCTGGGGCCGATAGGAGGCACAGATACGCAGTATTTT
J gene: TRBJ1-5; clone size: few; CDR3 length: 13; D gene: .; V gene: TRBV9; CDR3 protein: CASSVAVDQPQHF; CDR3 DNA: TGTGCCAGCAGCGTAGCCGTCGATCAGCCCCAGCATTTT
J gene: TRBJ2-5; clone size: .; CDR3 length: 14; D gene: TRBD1; V gene: TRBV6-5; CDR3 protein: CASSRDRVQETQYF; CDR3 DNA: TGTGCCAGCAGTCGAGACAGGGTACAAGAGACCCAGTACTTC
J gene: TRBJ1-5; clone size: .; CDR3 length: 16; D gene: TRBD1; V gene: TRBV5-1; CDR3 protein: CASSLGDRQGGQPQHF; CDR3 DNA: TGCGCCAGCAGCTTAGGGGATCGACAGGGAGGCCAGCCCCAGCATTTT
J gene: TRBJ2-7; clone size: .; CDR3 length: 15; D gene: TRBD2; V gene: TRBV27; CDR3 protein: CASSLQAGGPSEQYF; CDR3 DNA: TGTGCCAGCAGTTTACAAGCGGGGGGGCCGTCCGAGCAGTACTTC
J gene: TRBJ2-7; clone size: .; CDR3 length: 17; D gene: .; V gene: TRBV28; CDR3 protein: CASSSGVILISSYEQYF; CDR3 DNA: TGTGCCAGCAGTTCGGGGGTCATCTTAATAAGCTCCTACGAGCAGTACTTC
J gene: TRBJ1-4; clone size: .; CDR3 length: 16; D gene: TRBD1; V gene: TRBV7-9; CDR3 protein: CASSRTGQGLREKLFF; CDR3 DNA: TGTGCCAGCAGCCGCACGGGACAGGGGTTAAGGGAAAAACTGTTTTTT
J gene: TRBJ2-3; clone size: .; CDR3 length: 18; D gene: TRBD2; V gene: TRBV9; CDR3 protein: CASSVAQGAGDARDTQYF; CDR3 DNA: TGTGCCAGCAGCGTAGCTCAGGGAGCGGGGGACGCCCGAGATACGCAGTATTTT
J gene: TRBJ2-1; clone size: .; CDR3 length: 16; D gene: TRBD2; V gene: TRBV5-1; CDR3 protein: CASSFSSGSSHNEQFF; CDR3 DNA: TGCGCCAGCAGCTTTTCTAGCGGGAGTTCCCACAATGAGCAGTTCTTC
J gene: TRBJ1-6; clone size: .; CDR3 length: 14; D gene: TRBD1; V gene: TRBV2; CDR3 protein: CASTQGQDNSPLHF; CDR3 DNA: TGTGCCAGCACGCAGGGACAGGATAATTCACCCCTCCACTTT
J gene: TRBJ1-6; clone size: once; CDR3 length: 15; D gene: TRBD1; V gene: TRBV7-2; CDR3 protein: CASSKDRGPYSPLHF; CDR3 DNA: TGTGCCAGCAGCAAGGACAGGGGGCCCTATTCACCCCTCCACTTT
J gene: TRBJ1-1; clone size: once; CDR3 length: 14; D gene: TRBD1; V gene: TRBV15; CDR3 protein: CATSRNRGRTEAFF; CDR3 DNA: TGTGCCACCAGCAGAAACAGGGGGCGAACTGAAGCTTTCTTT
J gene: TRBJ1-4; clone size: .; CDR3 length: 15; D gene: TRBD1; V gene: TRBV19; CDR3 protein: CASSQGDRGLEKLFF; CDR3 DNA: TGTGCCAGTAGTCAAGGAGACAGGGGGCTTGAAAAACTGTTTTTT
J gene: TRBJ2-3; clone size: .; CDR3 length: 13; D gene: .; V gene: TRBV6-5; CDR3 protein: CASSYFREFTQYF; CDR3 DNA: TGTGCCAGCAGTTACTTTAGAGAGTTTACGCAGTATTTT
J gene: TRBJ1-6; clone size: .; CDR3 length: 16; D gene: TRBD1; V gene: TRBV3-1/TRBV3-2; CDR3 protein: CASSQKGTGLNSPLHF; CDR3 DNA: TGTGCCAGCAGCCAAAAGGGGACAGGGCTCAATTCACCCCTCCACTTT
J gene: TRBJ2-2; clone size: few; CDR3 length: 19; D gene: TRBD2; V gene: TRBV9; CDR3 protein: CASSVGVAGGPGSTGELFF; CDR3 DNA: TGTGCCAGCAGCGTAGGGGTAGCGGGAGGGCCTGGATCCACCGGGGAGCTGTTTTTT
J gene: TRBJ2-1; clone size: .; CDR3 length: 15; D gene: .; V gene: TRBV3-1/TRBV3-2; CDR3 protein: CASSQLESSYNEQFF; CDR3 DNA: TGTGCCAGCAGCCAATTAGAAAGCTCCTACAATGAGCAGTTCTTC
J gene: TRBJ2-3; clone size: .; CDR3 length: 15; D gene: TRBD2; V gene: TRBV2; CDR3 protein: CASSEMVRESDTQYF; CDR3 DNA: TGTGCCAGCAGTGAAATGGTGCGGGAGTCAGATACGCAGTATTTT
J gene: TRBJ2-6; clone size: .; CDR3 length: 16; D gene: TRBD1; V gene: TRBV6-1; CDR3 protein: CASSATGGYGANVLTF; CDR3 DNA: TGTGCCAGCAGTGCGACAGGGGGTTATGGGGCCAACGTCCTGACTTTC
J gene: TRBJ2-1; clone size: .; CDR3 length: 14; D gene: TRBD2; V gene: TRBV2; CDR3 protein: CASSERTRKNEQFF; CDR3 DNA: TGTGCCAGCAGTGAAAGGACTAGGAAAAATGAGCAGTTCTTC
J gene: TRBJ2-2; clone size: .; CDR3 length: 15; D gene: TRBD2; V gene: TRBV18; CDR3 protein: CASSSLAGVTGELFF; CDR3 DNA: TGTGCCAGCTCATCGCTAGCGGGAGTCACCGGGGAGCTGTTTTTT
J gene: TRBJ2-1; clone size: .; CDR3 length: 16; D gene: TRBD2; V gene: TRBV3-1/TRBV3-2; CDR3 protein: CASSTRTSGTYNEQFF; CDR3 DNA: TGTGCCAGCAGCACCCGGACTAGCGGGACCTACAATGAGCAGTTCTTC
J gene: TRBJ2-7; clone size: .; CDR3 length: 12; D gene: .; V gene: TRBV12-3/TRBV12-4; CDR3 protein: CASSSSSYEQYF; CDR3 DNA: TGTGCCAGCAGTTCGTCGAGCTACGAGCAGTACTTC
J gene: TRBJ2-7; clone size: .; CDR3 length: 15; D gene: TRBD1; V gene: TRBV23-1; CDR3 protein: CASSQSRSGGSEQYF; CDR3 DNA: TGCGCCAGCAGTCAATCGAGGTCAGGGGGCAGCGAGCAGTACTTC
J gene: TRBJ2-3; clone size: .; CDR3 length: 16; D gene: .; V gene: TRBV7-2; CDR3 protein: CASSLRPGLSTDTQYF; CDR3 DNA: TGTGCCAGCAGCTTACGTCCGGGACTTTCCACAGATACGCAGTATTTT
J gene: TRBJ2-5; clone size: .; CDR3 length: 15; D gene: TRBD2; V gene: TRBV11-1; CDR3 protein: CASSLGRGGQETQYF; CDR3 DNA: TGTGCCAGCAGCTTAGGGCGGGGGGGCCAGGAGACCCAGTACTTC
J gene: TRBJ2-7; clone size: .; CDR3 length: 17; D gene: .; V gene: TRBV23-1; CDR3 protein: CASSQSHPGARGYEQYF; CDR3 DNA: TGCGCCAGCAGTCAATCGCACCCAGGGGCGCGCGGCTACGAGCAGTACTTC
J gene: TRBJ2-7; clone size: .; CDR3 length: 12; D gene: .; V gene: TRBV27; CDR3 protein: CASGSGPYEQYF; CDR3 DNA: TGTGCCAGCGGTTCAGGTCCCTACGAGCAGTACTTC
J gene: TRBJ2-1; clone size: .; CDR3 length: 16; D gene: TRBD2; V gene: TRBV5-1; CDR3 protein: CASSGGSSGGYNEQFF; CDR3 DNA: TGCGCCAGCAGCGGCGGGTCTAGCGGGGGGTACAATGAGCAGTTCTTC
J gene: TRBJ2-5; clone size: .; CDR3 length: 13; D gene: .; V gene: TRBV5-1; CDR3 protein: CASRRASQETQYF; CDR3 DNA: TGCGCCAGCAGGCGGGCCTCTCAGGAGACCCAGTACTTC
J gene: TRBJ2-3; clone size: .; CDR3 length: 18; D gene: .; V gene: TRBV7-6; CDR3 protein: CASSLLIRGREFSDTQYF; CDR3 DNA: TGTGCCAGCAGCTTGTTAATTCGGGGGCGGGAGTTCTCAGATACGCAGTATTTT